This passage covers 23 T cell receptor beta chains from one sample sequenced in a study of OX40 agonist ivuxolimab in advanced cancers. Using immunoSEQ multiplex PCR, the repertoire was profiled, and TCRdb retains in-frame clones only, with some absent. The sample contains tens of thousands of clones, over 65% of which appear only once. The sample in question was CD4+ or CD8+ T cells sorted from blood, obtained in a trial of the OX40 agonist ivuxolimab. These receptors all come from an adult with an advanced solid tumor such as melanoma, head and neck, liver or kidney cancer.

The chain is built from TRBV7-6 and TRBJ2-1; maybe TRBD2 (5 bases). Deletions cut 4 bases from V and 3 bases from J, with 16 bases between. The length of the CDR3 is 16 residues. Germline assignment: CDR1 SGHVS and CDR2 FNYEAQ. The CDR3 is CASSSVISRGYNEQFF. In DNA form, the CDR3 reads TGTGCCAGCAGCTCGGTCATCTCACGGGGCTACAATGAGCAGTTCTTC. Supplemented by reference TRBV7-6 and TRBJ2-1, the full variable domain reads GAGVSQSPRYKVTKRGQDVALRCDPISGHVSLYWYRQALGQGPEFLTYFNYEAQQDKSGLPNDRFSAERPEGSISTLTIQRTEQRDSAMYRCASSSVISRGYNEQFFGPGTRLTVL.

The genes are TRBV6-6 and TRBJ2-5, with D possibly TRBD2 on 6 matching bases. The CDR3 runs 14 residues. V was trimmed by 7 bases and J by 1 base, leaving 13 bases between them. Germline V gene lookup returns CDR1 MNHNY and CDR2 SVGAGI (reference sequence). Here the CDR3 DNA reads TGTGCCAGCAACCAAGCGGGCCTCCAAGAGACCCAGTACTTC. Protein: CASNQAGLQETQYF.

The rearrangement uses TRBV28 and TRBJ2-7; D uncertain. Trimming stripped 6 bases from V and 6 bases from J, with 12 bases between. The CDR3 runs to 12 residues. Germline V gene data show CDR1 as MDHEN and CDR2 as SYDVKM. This CDR3 reads CASRNTPGEQYF. CDR3 DNA: TGTGCCAGCAGAAATACCCCCGGCGAGCAGTACTTC.

The genes are TRBV5-5 and TRBJ2-5; D is unclear. Germline values: CDR1 SGHKS, CDR2 YYEKEE (reference sequence). CDR3 length: 14 amino acids. The V end lost 2 bases, the J end lost 4 bases, and 12 bases lay between the germline ends. DNA of the CDR3: TGTGCCAGCAGCTTTCAAGCTGTGACAGAGACCCAGTACTTC. This translates into CASSFQAVTETQYF.

This sequence joins TRBV2 and TRBJ1-1; D gene ambiguous. CDR1 is SNHLY, CDR2 FYNNEI, per germline. CDR3 length: 11 amino acids. V lost 6 bases and J 4 bases, leaving 6 bases between the germline ends. The DNA of the CDR3 is TGTGCCAGCAGGGGTTTCACTGAAGCTTTCTTT. This gives the protein CASRGFTEAFF.

Judged by abundance, this clone is medium-sized. The chain recombines TRBV15 with TRBJ2-7, with D tentatively TRBD1 (5 bases). The CDR3 sequence is 14 residues long. V was shortened by 3 bases and J by 2 bases, with 11 bases between the two germline ends. Per the germline V gene, CDR1 is LNHNV and CDR2 is YYDKDF (reference sequence). CDR3 nucleotides: TGTGCCACCAGCAGGGAACAGGTTCCCTACGAGCAGTACTTC. This encodes CATSREQVPYEQYF.

This sequence joins TRBV10-1 and TRBJ2-1; 11 bases are a match to TRBD2. This CDR3 has 15 residues. Looked up from germline, CDR1 is WNHNN and CDR2 is SYGVQD (reference sequence). V lost 4 bases to trimming and J lost 9 bases; unmatched junction nucleotides: 8. CDR3 DNA: TGCGCCAGCAGTGCCGCGACTAGCGGGATGGTTGAGCAGTTCTTC. Its translation is CASSAATSGMVEQFF.

The V gene is TRBV15, the J gene TRBJ1-1; D unclear. The CDR3 has 15 residues. Between the trimmed V and J ends, which lost 0 bases and 2 bases, there was a span of 10 bases. Germline V gives CDR1 LNHNV, CDR2 YYDKDF (reference sequence). The CDR3 protein is CATSRDMAGNTEAFF. CDR3 in DNA: TGTGCCACCAGCAGAGATATGGCAGGTAACACTGAAGCTTTCTTT.

The rearrangement uses TRBV11-1 and TRBJ2-2; 11 nucleotides match TRBD2. Germline CDR1 SGHAT, CDR2 FQDESV (reference sequence). V trimming: 5 bases; J trimming: 4 bases; junction bases outside the gene matches: 6. This CDR3 has 16 residues. CDR3 sequence: CASSQLAGGGTGELFF. DNA for the CDR3: TGTGCCAGCAGCCAGCTAGCGGGAGGTGGCACCGGGGAGCTGTTTTTT.

There are a few counts of this clone. This chain uses TRBV7-9 with TRBJ1-4; D is perhaps TRBD1 (6 bases). Trimming left V 5 bases short and J 8 bases short, with 12 bases between. The CDR3 contains 13 residues. Germline V CDR1 and CDR2: SEHNR, FQNEAQ (reference sequence). CDR3 in amino acids: CASSSRRGEKLFF. The CDR3 bases are TGTGCCAGCAGCAGCCGGAGGGGGGAAAAACTGTTTTTT.

This clone was observed once. The gene calls are TRBV7-9 and TRBJ1-1; 7 bases are a match to TRBD1. Trimming cost V 4 bases and J 9 bases; bases outside gene matches: 14. The length of the CDR3 is 15 residues. Germline CDR1 reads SEHNR; CDR2 reads FQNEAQ (reference sequence). CDR3 residues: CASSSNPGQMTKAFF. The CDR3 DNA sequence: TGTGCCAGCAGCTCTAATCCGGGACAGATGACGAAAGCTTTCTTT.

The CDR3 nucleotides are TGTGCCAGCAGGGACGGGTCTACTAACTATGGCTACACCTTC. As protein: CASRDGSTNYGYTF. This chain uses TRBV6-1 with TRBJ1-2; D remains unclear. Germline V gene lookup returns CDR1 MNHNS and CDR2 SASEGT. CDR3 size: 14 residues. Trimming cost V 6 bases and J 0 bases, with 11 bases left between them.

The sample holds a few counts of this clone. The rearrangement links TRBV10-3 to TRBJ2-1; 14 bases agree with TRBD2. The V gene end was trimmed by 2 bases and the J gene end by 8 bases; junction bases not matched to a gene: 8. This CDR3 contains 17 residues. Per the germline V gene, CDR1 is ENHRY and CDR2 is SYGVKD. In DNA form, the CDR3 reads TGTGCCATCAGTGAGCCAGGGACTAGCGGGAGACTGTATGAGCAGTTCTTC. It encodes CAISEPGTSGRLYEQFF.

The V and J genes are TRBV2 and TRBJ1-2, with TRBD1 as a possible D gene (6 bases). Germline V gene lookup returns CDR1 SNHLY and CDR2 FYNNEI. CDR3 length: 14 residues. The V and J ends lost 8 bases and 2 bases respectively, with 15 bases between them. The CDR3 sequence is CASEFEGTNYGYTF. The CDR3 DNA sequence: TGTGCCAGCGAATTTGAGGGGACAAACTATGGCTACACCTTC.

This clone was picked up one time. The V call is TRBV5-1, the J call TRBJ2-1; 7 bases line up with TRBD1. In germline, CDR1 is SGHRS, CDR2 YFSETQ. J lost 2 bases, V lost 2 bases, and 1 base had no gene match. The CDR3 has 14 residues. The CDR3 nucleotides are TGCGCCAGCAGCTTAGACAGGGCCTACAATGAGCAGTTCTTC. Its translation is CASSLDRAYNEQFF.

Here the CDR3 reads CASSSTKGAGTDTQYF. CDR3 DNA sequence: TGTGCCAGCAGTTCGACGAAGGGGGCCGGCACAGATACGCAGTATTTT. The chain links TRBV6-6 to TRBJ2-3; 7 bases align to TRBD1. The CDR3 contains 16 residues. Germline V gene sequence: CDR1 MNHNY, CDR2 SVGAGI (reference sequence). V lost 4 bases, J lost 1 base, and 8 bases stayed unmatched.

To note about this clone: The junction differs from germline at one of its ends, possibly a read error. The V and J genes are TRBV7-9 and TRBJ1-4, with 7 positions matching TRBD1. The CDR3 sequence is 15 residues long. Germline CDR1 and CDR2: SEHNR and FQNEAQ (reference sequence). The CDR3 region has the DNA TGTGCCAGCAGCGCGCAGGGGGGTTCTAATGAAGAACTGTTTTTT. This encodes CASSAQGGSNEELFF. Full variable domain (remainder filled in from reference TRBV7-9 and TRBJ1-4): DTGVSQNPRHKITKRGQNVTFRCDPISEHNRLYWYRQTLGQGPEFLTYFQNEAQLEKSRLLSDRFSAERPKGSFSTLEIQRTEQGDSAMYLCASSAQGGSNEELFFGSGTQLSVL.

The V call is TRBV7-3, the J call TRBJ2-1; 7 nucleotides line up with TRBD2. Per the germline V gene, CDR1 is SGHTA and CDR2 is FQGTGA. This CDR3 comprises 16 residues. V was clipped by 5 bases and J by 10 bases; unmatched bases: 17. DNA of the CDR3: TGTGCCAGCAGCCCGGCGGTAGGCGGGAGTCACGGCGAGCAGTTCTTC. Residues: CASSPAVGGSHGEQFF.

The rearrangement joins TRBV2 to TRBJ2-7, with D maybe TRBD1 (6 bases). V was shortened by 3 bases and J by 1 base, with 10 bases between the two germline ends. The CDR3 totals 14 residues. The germline V gene has CDR1 SNHLY and CDR2 FYNNEI. CDR3 DNA: TGTGCCAGCAGTGACAGGGGTAGGTCCTACGAGCAGTACTTC. Protein product: CASSDRGRSYEQYF.

V gene TRBV9 combines with J gene TRBJ1-2; TRBD1 agrees at 9 bases. CDR1 and CDR2 (germline): SGDLS, YYNGEE. There are 14 residues in the CDR3. With 2 bases clipped from V and 5 bases from J, the junction kept 4 bases outside the gene matches. This CDR3 is CASSVDRGGYGYTF. CDR3 sequence (DNA): TGTGCCAGCAGCGTTGACAGGGGGGGATATGGCTACACCTTC.

The chain recombines TRBV5-6 with TRBJ1-1; TRBD1 matches at 7 bases. CDR3 length equals 13 residues. Germline values: CDR1 SGHDT, CDR2 YYEEEE. The ends lost 0 bases at V and 13 bases at J; junction bases unmatched: 9. CDR3 sequence: CASSLAKRGHGFF. Here the CDR3 DNA reads TGTGCCAGCAGCTTGGCCAAGAGGGGGCACGGTTTCTTT.

V usage is TRBV7-3 and J usage is TRBJ2-7; D is perhaps TRBD2 (5 bases). The V end was cut by 2 bases, the J end by 4 bases, with 15 bases between. CDR3 length equals 15 residues. Germline loops: CDR1 SGHTA, CDR2 FQGTGA. CDR3 region: CASSLAPAGGYEQYF. Written as DNA, the CDR3 is TGTGCCAGCAGCTTAGCGCCTGCCGGAGGATACGAGCAGTACTTC.

The J gene is TRBJ2-1, the V gene TRBV11-3; the match to TRBD1 covers 11 bases. With 1 base clipped from V and 6 bases from J, the junction kept 2 bases outside the gene matches. The CDR3 contains 15 residues. From germline, CDR1 is SGHNT and CDR2 YENEEA. In DNA, the CDR3 is TGTGCCAGCAGCTTAGTAGGACAGGGGGCCAATGAGCAGTTCTTC. Its translation: CASSLVGQGANEQFF.